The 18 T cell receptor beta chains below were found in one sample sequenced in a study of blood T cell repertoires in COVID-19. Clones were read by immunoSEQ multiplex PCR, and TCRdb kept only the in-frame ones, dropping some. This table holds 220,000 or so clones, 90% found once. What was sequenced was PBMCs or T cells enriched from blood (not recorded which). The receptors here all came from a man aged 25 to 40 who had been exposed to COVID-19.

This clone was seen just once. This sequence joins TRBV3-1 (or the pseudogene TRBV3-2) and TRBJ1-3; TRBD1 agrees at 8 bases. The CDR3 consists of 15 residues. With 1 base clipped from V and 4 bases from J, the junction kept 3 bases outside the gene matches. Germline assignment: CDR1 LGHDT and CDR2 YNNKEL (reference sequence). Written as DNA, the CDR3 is TGTGCCAGCAGCCAAGTCCAGGGGGCGGGAAACACCATATATTTT. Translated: CASSQVQGAGNTIYF.

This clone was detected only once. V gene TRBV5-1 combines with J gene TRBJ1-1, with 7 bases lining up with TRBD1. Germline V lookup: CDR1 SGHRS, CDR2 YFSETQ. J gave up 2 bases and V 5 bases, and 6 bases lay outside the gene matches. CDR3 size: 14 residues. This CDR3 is CASSFRQGNTEAFF. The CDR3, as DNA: TGCGCCAGCAGTTTTCGACAGGGTAACACTGAAGCTTTCTTT.

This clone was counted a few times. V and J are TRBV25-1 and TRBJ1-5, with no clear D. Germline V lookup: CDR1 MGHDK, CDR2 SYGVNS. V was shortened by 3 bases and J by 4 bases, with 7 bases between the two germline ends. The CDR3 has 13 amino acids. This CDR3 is CASSEGQNQPQHF. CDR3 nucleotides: TGTGCCAGCAGTGAGGGCCAAAATCAGCCCCAGCATTTT.

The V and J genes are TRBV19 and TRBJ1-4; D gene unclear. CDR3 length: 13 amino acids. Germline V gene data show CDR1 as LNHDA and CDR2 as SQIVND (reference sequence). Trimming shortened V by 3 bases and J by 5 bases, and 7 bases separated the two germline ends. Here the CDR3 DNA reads TGTGCCAGTAGTATGGGGAGAAATGAAAAACTGTTTTTT. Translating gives CASSMGRNEKLFF.

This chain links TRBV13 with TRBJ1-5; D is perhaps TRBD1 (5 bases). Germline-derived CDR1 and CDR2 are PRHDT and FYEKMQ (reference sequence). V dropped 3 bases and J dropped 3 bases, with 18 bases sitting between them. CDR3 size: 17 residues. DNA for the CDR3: TGTGCCAGCAGCTTTAGGGGAGGAGGGAGTAACAATCAGCCCCAGCATTTT. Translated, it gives CASSFRGGGSNNQPQHF.

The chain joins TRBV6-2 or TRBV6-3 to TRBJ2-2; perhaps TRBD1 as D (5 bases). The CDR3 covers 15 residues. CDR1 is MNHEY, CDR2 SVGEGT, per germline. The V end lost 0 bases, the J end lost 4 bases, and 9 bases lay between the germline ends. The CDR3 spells CASSYSLGRTGELFF. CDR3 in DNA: TGTGCCAGCAGTTACTCACTGGGGCGCACCGGGGAGCTGTTTTTT.

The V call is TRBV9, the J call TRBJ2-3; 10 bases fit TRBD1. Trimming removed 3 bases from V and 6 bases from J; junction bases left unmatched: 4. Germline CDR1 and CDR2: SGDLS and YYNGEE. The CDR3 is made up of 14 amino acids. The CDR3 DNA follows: TGTGCCAGCAGCGGACAGGGGGCAAGGGATACGCAGTATTTT. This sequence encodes CASSGQGARDTQYF.

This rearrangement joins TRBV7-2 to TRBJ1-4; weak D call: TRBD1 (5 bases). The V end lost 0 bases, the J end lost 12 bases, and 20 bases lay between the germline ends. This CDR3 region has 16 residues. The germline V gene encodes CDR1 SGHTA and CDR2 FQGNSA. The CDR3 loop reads CASSLAAPAGPLELFF. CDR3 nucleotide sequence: TGTGCCAGCAGCTTAGCGGCGCCAGCGGGGCCGTTGGAACTGTTTTTT.

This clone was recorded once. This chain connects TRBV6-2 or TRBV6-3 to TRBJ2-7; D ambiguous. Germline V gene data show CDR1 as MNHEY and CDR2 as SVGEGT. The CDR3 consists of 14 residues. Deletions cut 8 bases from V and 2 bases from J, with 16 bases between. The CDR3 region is CASCSSTIPYEQYF. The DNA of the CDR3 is TGTGCCAGCTGTTCGTCGACAATCCCCTACGAGCAGTACTTC.

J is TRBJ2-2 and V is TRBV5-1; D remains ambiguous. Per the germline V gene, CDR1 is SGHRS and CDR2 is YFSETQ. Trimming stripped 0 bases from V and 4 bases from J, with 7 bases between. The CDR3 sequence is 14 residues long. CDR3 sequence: CASSLDTVTGELFF. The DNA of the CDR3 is TGCGCCAGCAGCTTGGACACCGTCACCGGGGAGCTGTTTTTT. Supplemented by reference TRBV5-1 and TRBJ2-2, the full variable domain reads KAGVTQTPRYLIKTRGQQVTLSCSPISGHRSVSWYQQTPGQGLQFLFEYFSETQRNKGNFPGRFSGRQFSNSRSEMNVSTLELGDSALYLCASSLDTVTGELFFGEGSRLTVL.

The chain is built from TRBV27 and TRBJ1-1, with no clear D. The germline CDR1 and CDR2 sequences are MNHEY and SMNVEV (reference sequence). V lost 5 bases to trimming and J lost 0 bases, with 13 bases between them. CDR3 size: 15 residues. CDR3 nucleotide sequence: TGTGCCAGCAGTCACGGACCGGGGATGAACACTGAAGCTTTCTTT. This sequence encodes CASSHGPGMNTEAFF.

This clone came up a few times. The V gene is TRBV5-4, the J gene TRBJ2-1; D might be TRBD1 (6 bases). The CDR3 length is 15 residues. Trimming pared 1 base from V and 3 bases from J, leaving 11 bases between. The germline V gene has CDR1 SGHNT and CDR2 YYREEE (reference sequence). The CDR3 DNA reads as TGTGCCAGCAGCTTGCGGACAGTAAACTACAATGAGCAGTTCTTC. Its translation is CASSLRTVNYNEQFF.

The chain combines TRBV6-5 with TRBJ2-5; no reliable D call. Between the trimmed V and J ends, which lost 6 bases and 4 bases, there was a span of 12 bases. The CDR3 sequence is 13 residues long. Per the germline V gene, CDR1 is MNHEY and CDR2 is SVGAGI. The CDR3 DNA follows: TGTGCCAGCAGCCCGGCGGTAGTAGAGACCCAGTACTTC. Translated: CASSPAVVETQYF.

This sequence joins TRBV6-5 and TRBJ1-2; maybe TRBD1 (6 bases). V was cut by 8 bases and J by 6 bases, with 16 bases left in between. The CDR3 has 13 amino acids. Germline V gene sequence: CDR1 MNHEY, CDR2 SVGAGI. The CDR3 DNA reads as TGTGCCAGCCGAGCTCAGGGGAGGGATGGCTACACCTTC. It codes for CASRAQGRDGYTF.

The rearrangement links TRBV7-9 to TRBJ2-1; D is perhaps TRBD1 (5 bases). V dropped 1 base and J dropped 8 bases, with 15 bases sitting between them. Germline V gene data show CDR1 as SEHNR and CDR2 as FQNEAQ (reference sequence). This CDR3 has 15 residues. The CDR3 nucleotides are TGTGCCAGCAGCTTAGGCGGACGAACAGGCGATGAGCAGTTCTTC. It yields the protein CASSLGGRTGDEQFF.

The CDR3 region has the DNA TGTGCCAGCAGCTTGCGGGGGGGCAACACCGGGGAGCTGTTTTTT. The encoded protein is CASSLRGGNTGELFF. The rearrangement links TRBV7-6 to TRBJ2-2; 9 bases fit TRBD2. In germline, CDR1 is SGHVS, CDR2 FNYEAQ. V lost 3 bases and J lost 2; bases outside the gene matches: 1. The CDR3 length is 15 residues.

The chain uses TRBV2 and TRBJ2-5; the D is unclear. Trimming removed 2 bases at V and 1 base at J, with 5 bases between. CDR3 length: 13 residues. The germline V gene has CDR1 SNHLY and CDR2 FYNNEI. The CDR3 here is CASSERSQETQYF. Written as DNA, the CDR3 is TGTGCCAGCAGTGAACGGAGCCAAGAGACCCAGTACTTC.

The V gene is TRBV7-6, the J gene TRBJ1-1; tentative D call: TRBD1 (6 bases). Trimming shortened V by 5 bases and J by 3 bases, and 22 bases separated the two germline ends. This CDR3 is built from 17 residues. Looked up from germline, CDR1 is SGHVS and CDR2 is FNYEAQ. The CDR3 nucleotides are TGTGCCAGCAGCCCGGGGGGCGGCAGGAGGTGGCACACTGAAGCTTTCTTT. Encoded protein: CASSPGGGRRWHTEAFF.